The sequence of this T cell receptor (beta chain) was determined in a study of response to subunit inactivated influenza vaccine. Whole-study results and caveats: It was the authors' suggestion that each seasonal influenza vaccination recruits few new T cells.

Worth noting for this clonotype: Its antigen remains unknown.

TCRdb analysed the RT-PCR reads with MiXCR anew, one entry per CDR3 protein. The sample records approximately 290,000 distinct CDR3 sequences, 20% to 25% being singletons. This TCR came from a man between 45 and 75 years old who received an inactivated influenza vaccine. This specimen was PBMCs from blood, taken about 20 months after vaccination.

The CDR3 region is CASRFRQTGTGNQPQHF. CDR3 in DNA: TGTGCAAGTCGTTTCAGACAGACCGGGACTGGGAATCAGCCCCAGCATTTT. This chain connects TRBV12-2 to TRBJ1-5; TRBD1, as called in the table, went unchecked against the DNA. TRBV12-2 is annotated as a pseudogene. The CDR3 is 17 amino acids.